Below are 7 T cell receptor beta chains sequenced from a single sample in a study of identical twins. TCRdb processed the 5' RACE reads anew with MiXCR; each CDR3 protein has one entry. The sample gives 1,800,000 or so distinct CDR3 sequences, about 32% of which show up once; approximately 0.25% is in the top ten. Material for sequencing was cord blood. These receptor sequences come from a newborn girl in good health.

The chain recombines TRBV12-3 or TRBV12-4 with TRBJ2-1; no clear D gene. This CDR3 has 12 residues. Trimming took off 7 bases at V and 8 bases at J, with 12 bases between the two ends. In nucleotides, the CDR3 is TGTGCCAGCACCGTACTCCCCCATGAGCAGTTCTTC. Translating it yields CASTVLPHEQFF.

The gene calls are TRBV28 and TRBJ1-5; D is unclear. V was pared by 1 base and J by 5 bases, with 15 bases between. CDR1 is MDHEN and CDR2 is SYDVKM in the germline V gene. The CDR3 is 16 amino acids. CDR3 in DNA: TGTGCCAGCAGTTTATCAGACCCCGAATCGGATCAGCCCCAGCATTTT. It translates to CASSLSDPESDQPQHF.

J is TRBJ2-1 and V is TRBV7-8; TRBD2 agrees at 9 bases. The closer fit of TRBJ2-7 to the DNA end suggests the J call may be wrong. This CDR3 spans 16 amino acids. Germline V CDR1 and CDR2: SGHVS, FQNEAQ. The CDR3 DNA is TGTGCCAGCAGCTCGTCCGGGACTAGCTCTTACAATGAGCAGTACTTC. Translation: CASSSSGTSSYNEQYF.

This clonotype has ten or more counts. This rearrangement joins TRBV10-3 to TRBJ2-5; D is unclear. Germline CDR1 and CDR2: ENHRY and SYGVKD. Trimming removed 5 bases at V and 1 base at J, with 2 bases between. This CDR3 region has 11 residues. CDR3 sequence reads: CAISSQETQYF. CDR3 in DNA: TGTGCCATCAGTTCCCAAGAGACCCAGTACTTC.

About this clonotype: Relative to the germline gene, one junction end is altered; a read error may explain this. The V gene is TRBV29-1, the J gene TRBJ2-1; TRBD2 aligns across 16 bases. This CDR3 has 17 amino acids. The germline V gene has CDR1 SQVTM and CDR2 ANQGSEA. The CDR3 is CSVAGTSGRAGYNERFF. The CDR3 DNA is TGCAGCGTTGCTGGGACTAGCGGGAGGGCCGGGTACAATGAGCGGTTCTTC.

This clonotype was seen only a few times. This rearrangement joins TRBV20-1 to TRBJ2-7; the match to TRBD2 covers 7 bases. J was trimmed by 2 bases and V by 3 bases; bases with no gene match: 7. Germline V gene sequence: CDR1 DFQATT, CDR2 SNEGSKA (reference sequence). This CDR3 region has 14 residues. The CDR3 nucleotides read TGCAGTGCTAGCACTAGCGAGACCACCTACGAGCAGTACTTC. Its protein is CSASTSETTYEQYF.

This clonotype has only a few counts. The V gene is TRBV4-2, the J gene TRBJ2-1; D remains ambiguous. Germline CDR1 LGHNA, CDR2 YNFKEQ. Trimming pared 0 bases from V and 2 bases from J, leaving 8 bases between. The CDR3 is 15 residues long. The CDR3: CASSQDLGPYNEQFF. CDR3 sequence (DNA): TGTGCCAGCAGCCAAGACCTAGGGCCCTACAATGAGCAGTTCTTC.